This passage covers 20 T cell receptor beta chains from one sample sequenced in a study of cytomegalovirus exposure and HLA in healthy donors. Sequencing was performed with immunoSEQ multiplex PCR; in TCRdb, only in-frame clones are kept and a portion is missing. The repertoire includes some 150,000 clones, approximately 89% of them detected once, and approximately 9.2% sits in the top ten. Material: PBMCs. These receptors all stem from a woman in her late teens or twenties in good health and CMV-seropositive.

The chain links TRBV7-6 to TRBJ1-1; TRBD1 might be the D (6 bases). CDR1 and CDR2 from the germline V gene are SGHVS and FNYEAQ. The CDR3 has 15 amino acids. V lost 1 base and J 0 bases, leaving 9 bases between the germline ends. CDR3 in DNA: TGTGCCAGCAGCTTAGAGGGGGTCATGAACACTGAAGCTTTCTTT. Protein sequence: CASSLEGVMNTEAFF. The complete variable domain, with remaining parts taken from reference TRBV7-6 and TRBJ1-1, reads GAGVSQSPRYKVTKRGQDVALRCDPISGHVSLYWYRQALGQGPEFLTYFNYEAQQDKSGLPNDRFSAERPEGSISTLTIQRTEQRDSAMYRCASSLEGVMNTEAFFGQGTRLTVV.

The chain combines TRBV6-4 with TRBJ2-1; 10 nucleotides line up with TRBD2. Unmatched junction bases numbered 4, after V lost 6 bases and J lost 5 bases. The CDR3 sequence is 14 residues long. CDR1 is MRHNA, CDR2 SNTAGT, per germline. The CDR3 nucleotides are TGTGCCAGCAGCAGCGGGGGGGAAAACAATGAGCAGTTCTTC. It encodes CASSSGGENNEQFF.

The chain is built from TRBV6-1 and TRBJ1-5, with D perhaps matching TRBD1 (6 bases). Germline CDR1 reads MNHNS; CDR2 reads SASEGT. V was trimmed by 2 bases and J by 2 bases, leaving 16 bases between them. This CDR3 comprises 17 residues. CDR3 sequence (DNA): TGTGCCAGCAGTGAACATCAAGCAGGGGCAGGCAATCAGCCCCAGCATTTT. Translation: CASSEHQAGAGNQPQHF.

The rearrangement joins TRBV7-2 to TRBJ2-1, with 7 bases fitting TRBD2. V lost 3 bases to trimming and J lost 4 bases; unmatched junction nucleotides: 6. This CDR3 region has 15 residues. The germline V gene has CDR1 SGHTA and CDR2 FQGNSA. The CDR3 region is CASSLPASGYNEQFF. DNA for the CDR3: TGTGCCAGCAGCTTGCCCGCTAGCGGATACAATGAGCAGTTCTTC.

This clone showed up just once. The rearrangement uses TRBV7-2 and TRBJ2-3, with a possible D match to TRBD2 (6 bases). With 2 bases removed from V and 2 bases from J, the gap between germline ends came to 17 bases. Per the germline V gene, CDR1 is SGHTA and CDR2 is FQGNSA. The CDR3 has 17 residues. Here the CDR3 DNA reads TGTGCCAGCAGCTTACTGTATACGGGGGACCTCACAGATACGCAGTATTTT. It yields the protein CASSLLYTGDLTDTQYF.

V and J are TRBV27 and TRBJ1-1; TRBD1 matches at 9 bases. J gave up 1 base and V 5 bases, and 5 bases lay outside the gene matches. Germline V CDR1 and CDR2: MNHEY, SMNVEV (reference sequence). The CDR3 has 15 residues. The CDR3 region is CASSPYRGRNTEAFF. CDR3 in DNA: TGTGCCAGCAGTCCCTACAGGGGGCGGAACACTGAAGCTTTCTTT.

The chain combines TRBV28 with TRBJ2-3; D uncertain. The CDR3 is 11 amino acids. V dropped 6 bases and J dropped 2 bases, with 3 bases sitting between them. CDR1 is MDHEN and CDR2 is SYDVKM in the germline V gene. The CDR3 bases are TGTGCCAGCAGCTTCACAGATACGCAGTATTTT. Translation: CASSFTDTQYF.

This chain joins TRBV18 and TRBJ2-7, with 7 bases matching TRBD2. The CDR3 spans 16 residues. The germline V gene has CDR1 KGHSH and CDR2 LQKENI. The V gene end was trimmed by 6 bases and the J gene end by 1 base; junction bases not matched to a gene: 12. CDR3 coding DNA: TGTGCCAGCTCCGGGGGAGGGGCGGTCTATTCCTACGAGCAGTACTTC. Amino acids: CASSGGGAVYSYEQYF.

This clone has only one observation. This sequence joins TRBV5-1 and TRBJ2-5, with D perhaps matching TRBD2 (7 bases). The CDR3 loop spans 15 amino acids. V lost 7 bases and J lost 2, with 18 bases in between. CDR1 is SGHRS, CDR2 YFSETQ, per germline. CDR3 loop: CASAKGGESQETQYF. DNA for the CDR3: TGCGCCAGCGCTAAGGGGGGGGAGTCTCAAGAGACCCAGTACTTC.

The chain recombines TRBV30 with TRBJ2-3, with D hard to call. CDR3 length: 11 amino acids. CDR1 and CDR2 from the germline V gene are GTSNPN and SVGIG (reference sequence). The CDR3 protein is CAHSQQDTQYF. The CDR3 DNA is TGTGCTCACTCACAGCAAGATACGCAGTATTTT.

The genes are TRBV5-6 and TRBJ1-6, with D possibly being TRBD1 (6 bases). There are 16 residues in the CDR3. Germline V gene sequence: CDR1 SGHDT, CDR2 YYEEEE. Trimming removed 2 bases at V and 10 bases at J, with 19 bases between. CDR3 coding DNA: TGTGCCAGCAGCTTCGCTACAGGGACCCGAGGGTCACCCCTCCACTTT. It yields the protein CASSFATGTRGSPLHF.

CDR3 amino acids: CASSRGARDTQYF. The CDR3 region has the DNA TGTGCCAGCTCTCGGGGGGCTAGGGATACGCAGTATTTT. The chain is built from TRBV7-2 and TRBJ2-3; weak D call: TRBD2 (7 bases). The CDR3 contains 13 residues. V was shortened by 8 bases and J by 6 bases, with 15 bases between the two germline ends. In germline, CDR1 is SGHTA, CDR2 FQGNSA.

This clone came up a few times. The J gene is TRBJ1-5, the V gene TRBV6-6; possibly TRBD1 for D (6 bases). V was cut by 4 bases and J by 7 bases, with 8 bases left in between. The CDR3 loop spans 12 amino acids. The V gene's germline CDR1 is MNHNY and CDR2 SVGAGI (reference sequence). For the CDR3, the DNA is TGTGCCAGCAGTTCAACAGGGCAGCCCCAGCATTTT. It encodes CASSSTGQPQHF.

This clone was seen only a few times. The chain couples TRBV10-3 to TRBJ1-2; the match to TRBD1 covers 9 bases. V shed 4 bases and J 1 base; nucleotides not matched to a gene: 4. The CDR3 has 15 amino acids. Germline V gene lookup returns CDR1 ENHRY and CDR2 SYGVKD. CDR3 sequence reads: CAISGRDRDNYGYTF. The CDR3 DNA sequence: TGTGCCATCAGTGGAAGGGACAGGGATAACTATGGCTACACCTTC.

The V and J genes are TRBV7-9 and TRBJ2-1, with a weak D call TRBD1 (7 bases). The length of the CDR3 is 17 residues. The germline CDR1 and CDR2 sequences are SEHNR and FQNEAQ (reference sequence). Trimming removed 5 bases from V and 5 bases from J, with 22 bases in between. This chain's CDR3 is CASSQGGLARSNNEQFF. CDR3 coding DNA: TGTGCCAGCAGCCAGGGGGGCCTAGCGAGGTCGAACAATGAGCAGTTCTTC.

This clone was picked up one time. The J gene is TRBJ2-3, the V gene TRBV11-3; TRBD2 matches at 12 bases. Germline-derived CDR1 and CDR2 are SGHNT and YENEEA. This CDR3 region has 18 residues. J gave up 1 base and V 1 base, and 6 bases lay outside the gene matches. Here the CDR3 reads CASSLGASGGAGTDTQYF. In nucleotides, the CDR3 is TGTGCCAGCAGCTTAGGGGCTAGCGGGGGGGCAGGCACAGATACGCAGTATTTT.

The chain recombines TRBV9 with TRBJ2-3; no firm D call. The CDR3 length is 13 residues. CDR1 SGDLS and CDR2 YYNGEE come from the germline V gene. Trimming stripped 3 bases from V and 0 bases from J, with 5 bases between. The CDR3 region is CASSALSTDTQYF. CDR3 nucleotide sequence: TGTGCCAGCAGCGCTTTAAGCACAGATACGCAGTATTTT.

The J gene is TRBJ2-5, the V gene TRBV5-4; 14 bases match TRBD2. V lost 4 bases, J lost 1 base, and 0 bases stayed unmatched. The germline V gene has CDR1 SGHNT and CDR2 YYREEE (reference sequence). The CDR3 has 15 amino acids. The CDR3 sequence is CASSGLAGGQETQYF. The CDR3 nucleotides are TGTGCCAGCAGCGGACTAGCGGGGGGCCAAGAGACCCAGTACTTC.

The chain recombines TRBV14 with TRBJ2-7; TRBD2 agrees at 10 bases. The CDR3 contains 18 residues. The V gene's germline CDR1 is SGHDN and CDR2 FVKESK. J lost 2 bases, V lost 1 base, and 11 bases had no gene match. For the CDR3, the DNA is TGTGCCAGCAGCCAAGGCTTCTCGGGGAGCGGGGGGGCCTACGAGCAGTACTTC. The encoded protein is CASSQGFSGSGGAYEQYF.

The chain has TRBV29-1 and TRBJ2-7; D is possibly TRBD2 (6 bases). V lost 7 bases to trimming and J lost 4 bases, with 14 bases between them. CDR1 is SQVTM and CDR2 is ANQGSEA in the germline V gene. The CDR3 length is 12 residues. The chain's CDR3 is CSALGEEYEQYF. For the CDR3, the DNA is TGCAGCGCTTTAGGGGAGGAGTACGAGCAGTACTTC.